The present TCR beta chain was sequenced within a study of shared clonotypes between healthy human individuals. Sequencing used immunoSEQ multiplex PCR; TCRdb keeps in-frame clones, though not all of them. The sample has 1,100,000 or so clones, around 78% seen once. V was cut by 0 bases and J by 1 base, with 11 bases left in between. CDR3 length: 15 residues. Germline CDR1 reads SGHRS; CDR2 reads YFSETQ. The receptor was isolated from a man between 18 and 35 years old in good health. Some clones in this sample may be carry-over from other donors' samples. The chain is built from TRBV5-1 and TRBJ2-7; TRBD1 might be the D (6 bases). Sequenced sample: memory CD4+ T cells from PBMCs. Subset in this sample: CD45RA-negative fraction. The CDR3 nucleotides are TGCGCCAGCAGCTTGGGGGACATACCATCCTACGAGCAGTACTTC. This encodes CASSLGDIPSYEQYF.